Listed below are T cell receptor beta chains from one sample, sequenced in a study of blood T cell repertoires in COVID-19. TCRdb keeps only in-frame clones here, not all; method: immunoSEQ multiplex PCR. The sample contains about 430,000 clones, 70% to 90% of which appear only once. Source material: PBMCs or T cells enriched from blood (not recorded which). These receptors all stem from a woman aged 25 to 39 with acute COVID-19. Each CDR3 is given with its conserved first and last residue. Fields, in order: J gene, clone size, V gene, D gene, CDR3 protein, CDR3 DNA. D genes are given only for firm matches. Clone size appears in some rows only: once, few, many, or a class for an expanded clone.

J: TRBJ2-7; size: NA; V: TRBV10-3; D: NA; CDR3: CAISESVTGTYEQYF; DNA: TGTGCCATCAGTGAGTCCGTGACAGGAACCTACGAGCAGTACTTC
J: TRBJ1-2; size: NA; V: TRBV7-8; D: NA; CDR3: CASTPGLFLYGYTF; DNA: TGTGCCAGCACCCCGGGACTGTTTCTCTATGGCTACACCTTC
J: TRBJ2-2; size: many; V: TRBV9; D: NA; CDR3: CASSHGGNTGELFF; DNA: TGTGCCAGCAGTCACGGGGGGAACACCGGGGAGCTGTTTTTT
J: TRBJ2-7; size: NA; V: TRBV6-1; D: NA; CDR3: CASSGTQGSSYEQYF; DNA: TGTGCCAGCAGTGGAACACAGGGATCCTCCTACGAGCAGTACTTC
J: TRBJ1-6; size: few; V: TRBV7-2; D: TRBD1; CDR3: CASSLGTGDGSPLHF; DNA: TGTGCCAGCAGCCTTGGGACAGGGGACGGTTCACCCCTCCACTTT
J: TRBJ1-1; size: NA; V: TRBV12-3/TRBV12-4; D: NA; CDR3: CASSVGHLTEAFF; DNA: TGTGCCAGCAGTGTGGGACATCTCACTGAAGCTTTCTTT
J: TRBJ2-3; size: NA; V: TRBV9; D: TRBD1; CDR3: CASSRGLSTDTQYF; DNA: TGTGCCAGCAGCAGGGGGCTGAGCACAGATACGCAGTATTTT
J: TRBJ2-3; size: NA; V: TRBV7-3; D: TRBD2; CDR3: CASSSTPSGPSHTQYF; DNA: TGTGCCAGCAGCTCGACCCCTAGCGGACCCTCTCATACGCAGTATTTT
J: TRBJ1-5; size: NA; V: TRBV3-1/TRBV3-2; D: TRBD1; CDR3: CASSQGDRGLGQPQHF; DNA: TGTGCCAGCAGCCAAGGGGACAGGGGGCTCGGTCAGCCCCAGCATTTT
J: TRBJ1-5; size: NA; V: TRBV18; D: NA; CDR3: CASSQQGYSNQPQHF; DNA: TGTGCCAGCTCGCAACAGGGATATAGCAATCAGCCCCAGCATTTT
J: TRBJ2-2; size: NA; V: TRBV11-3; D: TRBD1; CDR3: CASSTQGANTGELFF; DNA: TGTGCCAGCAGCACACAGGGGGCGAACACCGGGGAGCTGTTTTTT
J: TRBJ1-1; size: NA; V: TRBV11-2; D: TRBD1; CDR3: CASSRPGQGAAEAFF; DNA: TGTGCCAGCAGCAGACCTGGACAGGGGGCTGCTGAAGCTTTCTTT
J: TRBJ2-1; size: NA; V: TRBV4-2; D: TRBD2; CDR3: CASSQDTSGGLHNEQFF; DNA: TGTGCCAGCAGCCAAGATACAAGCGGGGGACTCCACAATGAGCAGTTCTTC
J: TRBJ2-1; size: few; V: TRBV30; D: NA; CDR3: CAWSVGAWGTFF; DNA: TGTGCCTGGAGTGTAGGGGCTTGGGGCACCTTCTTC
J: TRBJ2-7; size: NA; V: TRBV4-1; D: NA; CDR3: CASSQDVSGEAYEQYF; DNA: TGCGCCAGCAGCCAAGATGTATCGGGGGAGGCTTACGAGCAGTACTTC
J: TRBJ2-1; size: NA; V: TRBV7-8; D: NA; CDR3: CASSQGGGPYNEQFF; DNA: TGTGCCAGCAGCCAGGGGGGGGGCCCCTACAATGAGCAGTTCTTC
J: TRBJ2-2; size: NA; V: TRBV24-1; D: NA; CDR3: CATSDYTGELFF; DNA: TGTGCCACCAGTGACTACACCGGGGAGCTGTTTTTT
J: TRBJ2-7; size: NA; V: TRBV18; D: TRBD2; CDR3: CASSLLAGVVEQYF; DNA: TGTGCCAGCTCCCTGCTAGCGGGGGTCGTCGAGCAGTACTTC
J: TRBJ1-1; size: NA; V: TRBV14; D: NA; CDR3: CASSQGPRVGNTEAFF; DNA: TGTGCCAGCAGCCAAGGCCCGAGGGTAGGGAACACTGAAGCTTTCTTT
J: TRBJ1-3; size: NA; V: TRBV18; D: NA; CDR3: CASSVDSGNTIYF; DNA: TGTGCCAGCTCAGTAGACTCTGGAAACACCATATATTTT
J: TRBJ2-2; size: NA; V: TRBV25-1; D: NA; CDR3: CASSSWRGELFF; DNA: TGTGCCAGCAGCTCATGGCGGGGGGAGCTGTTTTTT
J: TRBJ2-7; size: few; V: TRBV7-9; D: TRBD1; CDR3: CASSLWTGSSYEQYF; DNA: TGTGCCAGCAGCTTATGGACAGGGAGCTCCTACGAGCAGTACTTC
J: TRBJ1-1; size: NA; V: TRBV11-2; D: NA; CDR3: CASSLYPEVYTEAFF; DNA: TGTGCCAGCAGCTTATACCCCGAGGTCTACACTGAAGCTTTCTTT
J: TRBJ1-6; size: NA; V: TRBV6-5; D: NA; CDR3: CASRTRTVGSPLHF; DNA: TGTGCCAGCAGGACTAGGACGGTTGGGTCACCCCTCCACTTT
J: TRBJ2-3; size: once; V: TRBV5-6; D: NA; CDR3: CASRPTRWQTDTQYF; DNA: TGTGCCAGCAGACCCACCAGGTGGCAGACAGATACGCAGTATTTT
J: TRBJ1-2; size: few; V: TRBV3-1/TRBV3-2; D: TRBD1; CDR3: CASSREGQGARGYTF; DNA: TGTGCCAGCAGCCGAGAGGGACAGGGGGCGCGTGGCTACACCTTC
J: TRBJ1-2; size: NA; V: TRBV5-1; D: TRBD1; CDR3: CASSPGGTGAYGYTF; DNA: TGCGCCAGCAGCCCCGGTGGGACAGGGGCTTATGGCTACACCTTC
J: TRBJ2-1; size: NA; V: TRBV6-8; D: TRBD2; CDR3: CASSYYSSGANNEQFF; DNA: TGTGCCAGCAGTTACTATTCCAGCGGGGCCAACAATGAGCAGTTCTTC
J: TRBJ1-6; size: NA; V: TRBV7-6; D: TRBD1; CDR3: CASSYRQGPDSPLHF; DNA: TGTGCCAGCAGCTACCGACAGGGTCCGGACTCACCCCTCCACTTT
J: TRBJ2-2; size: NA; V: TRBV18; D: NA; CDR3: CASSWGQNTGELFF; DNA: TGTGCCAGCTCATGGGGGCAGAACACCGGGGAGCTGTTTTTT